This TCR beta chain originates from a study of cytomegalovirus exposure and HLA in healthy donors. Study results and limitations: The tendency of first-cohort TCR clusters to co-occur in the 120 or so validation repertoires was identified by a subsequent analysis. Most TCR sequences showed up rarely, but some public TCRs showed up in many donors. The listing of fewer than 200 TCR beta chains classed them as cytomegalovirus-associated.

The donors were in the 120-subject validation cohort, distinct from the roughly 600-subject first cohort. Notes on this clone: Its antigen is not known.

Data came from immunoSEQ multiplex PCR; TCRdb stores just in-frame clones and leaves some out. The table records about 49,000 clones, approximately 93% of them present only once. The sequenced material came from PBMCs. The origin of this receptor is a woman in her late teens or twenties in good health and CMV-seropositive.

In DNA, the CDR3 is TGTGCCAGCAGTACTACTAGCGGGAAGCTTGGTGAGCAGTTCTTC. Protein sequence: CASSTTSGKLGEQFF. The chain joins TRBV28 to TRBJ2-1; the match to TRBD2 covers 10 bases. This CDR3 spans 15 amino acids. Losses at the gene ends were 5 bases for V and 9 bases for J; bases not matched to a gene: 10. Germline CDR1 and CDR2: MDHEN and SYDVKM.